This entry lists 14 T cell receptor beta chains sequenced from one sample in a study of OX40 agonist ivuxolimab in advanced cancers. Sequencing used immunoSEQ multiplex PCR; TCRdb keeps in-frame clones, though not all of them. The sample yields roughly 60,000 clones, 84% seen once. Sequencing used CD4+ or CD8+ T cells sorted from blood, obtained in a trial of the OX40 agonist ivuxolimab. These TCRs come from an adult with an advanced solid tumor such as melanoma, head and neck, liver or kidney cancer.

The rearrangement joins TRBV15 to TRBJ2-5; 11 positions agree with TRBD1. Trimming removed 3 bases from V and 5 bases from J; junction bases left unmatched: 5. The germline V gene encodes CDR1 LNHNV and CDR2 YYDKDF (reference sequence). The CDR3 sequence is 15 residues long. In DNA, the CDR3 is TGTGCCACCAGCAGTGGACAGGGGGCGGGGGAGACCCAGTACTTC. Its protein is CATSSGQGAGETQYF.

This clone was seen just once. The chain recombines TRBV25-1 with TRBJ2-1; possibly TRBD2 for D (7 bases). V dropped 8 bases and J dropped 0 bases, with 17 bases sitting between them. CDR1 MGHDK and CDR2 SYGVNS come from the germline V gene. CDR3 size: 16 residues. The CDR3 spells CASAKRGTTSYNEQFF. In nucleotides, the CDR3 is TGTGCCAGCGCTAAAAGGGGGACTACCTCCTACAATGAGCAGTTCTTC.

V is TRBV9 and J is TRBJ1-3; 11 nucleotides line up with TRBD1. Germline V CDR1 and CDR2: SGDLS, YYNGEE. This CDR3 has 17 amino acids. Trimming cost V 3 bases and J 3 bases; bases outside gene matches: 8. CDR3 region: CASSARTGGLDGNTIYF. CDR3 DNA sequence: TGTGCCAGCAGCGCCCGGACAGGGGGCTTAGATGGAAACACCATATATTTT.

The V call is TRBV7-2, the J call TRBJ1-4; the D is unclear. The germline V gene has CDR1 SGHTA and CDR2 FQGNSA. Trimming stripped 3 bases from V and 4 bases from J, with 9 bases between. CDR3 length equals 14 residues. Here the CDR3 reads CASSLDGFNEKLFF. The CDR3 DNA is TGTGCCAGCAGCTTGGACGGGTTTAATGAAAAACTGTTTTTT. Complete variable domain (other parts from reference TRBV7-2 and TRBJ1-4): GAGVSQSPSNKVTEKGKDVELRCDPISGHTALYWYRQSLGQGLEFLIYFQGNSAPDKSGLPSDRFSAERTGGSVSTLTIQRTQQEDSAVYLCASSLDGFNEKLFFGSGTQLSVL.

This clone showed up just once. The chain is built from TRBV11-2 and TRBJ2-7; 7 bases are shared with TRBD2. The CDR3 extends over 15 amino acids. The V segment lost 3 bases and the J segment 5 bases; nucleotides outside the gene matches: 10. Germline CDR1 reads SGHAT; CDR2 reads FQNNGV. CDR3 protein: CASSFGGRASNEQYF. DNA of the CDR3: TGTGCCAGCAGCTTCGGGGGGAGGGCGTCCAACGAGCAGTACTTC.

CDR3 sequence reads: CASSHDRDLPSYEQYF. DNA for the CDR3: TGTGCCAGCAGTCACGACAGGGACCTTCCCTCCTACGAGCAGTACTTC. V is TRBV6-6 and J is TRBJ2-5; 7 nucleotides line up with TRBD1. The last part of the DNA fits TRBJ2-7 better; the J call may be wrong. CDR1 is MNHNY and CDR2 is SVGAGI in the germline V gene (reference sequence). This CDR3 is built from 16 residues.

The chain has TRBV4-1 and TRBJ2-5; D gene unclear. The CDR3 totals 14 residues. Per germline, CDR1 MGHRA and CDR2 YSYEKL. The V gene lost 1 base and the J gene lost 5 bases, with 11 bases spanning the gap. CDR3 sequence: CASSQGGLRETQYF. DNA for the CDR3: TGCGCCAGCAGCCAAGGAGGATTGCGGGAGACCCAGTACTTC.

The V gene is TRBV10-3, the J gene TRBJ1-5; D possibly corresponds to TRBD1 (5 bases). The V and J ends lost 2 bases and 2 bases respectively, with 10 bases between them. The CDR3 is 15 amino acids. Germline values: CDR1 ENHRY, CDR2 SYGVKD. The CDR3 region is CAISESQGGNQPQHF. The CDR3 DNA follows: TGTGCCATCAGTGAGAGTCAGGGCGGCAATCAGCCCCAGCATTTT.

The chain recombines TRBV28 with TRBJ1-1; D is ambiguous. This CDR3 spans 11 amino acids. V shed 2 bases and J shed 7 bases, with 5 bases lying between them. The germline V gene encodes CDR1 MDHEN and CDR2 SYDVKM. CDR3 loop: CASSLRFEAFF. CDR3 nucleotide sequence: TGTGCCAGCAGTTTACGCTTTGAAGCTTTCTTT.

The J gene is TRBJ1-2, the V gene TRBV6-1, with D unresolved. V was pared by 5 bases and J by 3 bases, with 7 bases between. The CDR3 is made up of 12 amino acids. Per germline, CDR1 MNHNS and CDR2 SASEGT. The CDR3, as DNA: TGTGCCAGCAGTCGGACGGACTATGGCTACACCTTC. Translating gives CASSRTDYGYTF.

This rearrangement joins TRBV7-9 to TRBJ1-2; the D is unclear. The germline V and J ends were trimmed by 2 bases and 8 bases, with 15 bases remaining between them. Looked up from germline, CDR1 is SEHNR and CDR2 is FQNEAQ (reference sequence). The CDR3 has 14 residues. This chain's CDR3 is CASSLSRQADGYTF. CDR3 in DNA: TGTGCCAGCAGCTTAAGTCGGCAGGCAGACGGCTACACCTTC. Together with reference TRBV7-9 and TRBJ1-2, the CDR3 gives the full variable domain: DTGVSQNPRHKITKRGQNVTFRCDPISEHNRLYWYRQTLGQGPEFLTYFQNEAQLEKSRLLSDRFSAERPKGSFSTLEIQRTEQGDSAMYLCASSLSRQADGYTFGSGTRLTVV.

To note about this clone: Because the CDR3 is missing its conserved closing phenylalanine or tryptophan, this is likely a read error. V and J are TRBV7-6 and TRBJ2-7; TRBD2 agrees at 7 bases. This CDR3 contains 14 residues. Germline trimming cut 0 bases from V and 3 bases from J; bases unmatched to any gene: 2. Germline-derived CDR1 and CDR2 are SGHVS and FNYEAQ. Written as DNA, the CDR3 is TGTGCCAGCAGCTTAGCATCTAGCGGCTACGAGCAGTACCTC. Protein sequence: CASSLASSGYEQYL.

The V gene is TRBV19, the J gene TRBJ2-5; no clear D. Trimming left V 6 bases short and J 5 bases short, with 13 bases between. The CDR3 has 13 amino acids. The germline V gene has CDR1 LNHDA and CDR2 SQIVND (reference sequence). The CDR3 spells CASRAAASETQYF. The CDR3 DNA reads TGTGCCAGTAGGGCCGCGGCATCGGAGACCCAGTACTTC.

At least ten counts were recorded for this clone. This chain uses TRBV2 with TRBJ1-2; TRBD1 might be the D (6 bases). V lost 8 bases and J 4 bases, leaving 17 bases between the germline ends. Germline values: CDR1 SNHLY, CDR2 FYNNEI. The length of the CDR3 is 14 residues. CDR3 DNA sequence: TGTGCCAGCCGACCAGGGGTCAGCGGCTATGGCTACACCTTC. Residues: CASRPGVSGYGYTF.